These 7 T cell receptor beta chains came from one sample sequenced in a study of CD8 T cells in ankylosing spondylitis (dated by TCRdb to 2015 to 2018). The method was 5' RACE. Instrument on record: Illumina HiSeq 2500. TCRdb reanalyzed the raw reads on its own, using fastp at Q25 for trimming and MiXCR for clone calling, and kept in-frame beta chains. Duplicate CDR3 protein sequences are folded into a single record with the most common DNA and genes. Recorded for this sample are around 340,000 distinct CDR3 sequences; roughly 22% of them occurred a single time. Roughly 14% of the sample is held by the ten biggest clonotypes. The specimen was blood, either unsorted or a sorted T cell fraction (not recorded which). The receptor source for this set is a male donor with ankylosing spondylitis or in good health (not recorded which).

V usage is TRBV29-1 and J usage is TRBJ2-7, with D perhaps matching TRBD2 (5 bases). Trimming took 4 bases from V and 3 from J, leaving 13 bases between them. This CDR3 has 13 residues. Germline assignment: CDR1 SQVTM and CDR2 ANQGSEA. As DNA, the CDR3 is TGCAGCGTTGCGTCGGGGATCCTCTACGAGCAGTACTTC. It is translated as CSVASGILYEQYF.

This clonotype was seen only a few times. This chain links TRBV12-3 or TRBV12-4 with TRBJ2-2; D is possibly TRBD1 (6 bases). Trimming shortened V by 6 bases and J by 5 bases, and 19 bases separated the two germline ends. CDR3 size: 16 residues. In nucleotides, the CDR3 is TGTGCCAGCAGACGAAAATCCCAGGGGTTTACCGGGGAGCTGTTTTTT. Encoded protein: CASRRKSQGFTGELFF.

This clonotype was seen only a few times. The CDR3 sequence: CASSSPRQETQYF. The CDR3 nucleotides are TGTGCCAGCAGCTCTCCCCGCCAAGAGACCCAGTACTTC. This rearrangement joins TRBV7-9 to TRBJ2-5; no definite D call. Germline V gives CDR1 SEHNR, CDR2 FQNEAQ (reference sequence). V shed 4 bases and J shed 1 base, with 7 bases lying between them. The length of the CDR3 is 13 residues.

The V and J genes are TRBV7-9 and TRBJ2-1; 7 bases align to TRBD2. Germline V gene lookup returns CDR1 SEHNR and CDR2 FQNEAQ (reference sequence). The CDR3 spans 13 residues. The V and J ends lost 5 bases and 8 bases, in that order; junction bases with no gene match: 6. Written as DNA, the CDR3 is TGTGCCAGCAGCCCCAGCGGGGCCCATGAGCAGTTCTTC. It codes for CASSPSGAHEQFF.

This chain uses TRBV3-1 with TRBJ2-3; TRBD1 might be the D (5 bases). Trimming stripped 4 bases from V and 6 bases from J, with 14 bases between. The CDR3 is 14 residues long. CDR1 is LGHDT and CDR2 is YNNKEL in the germline V gene (reference sequence). The CDR3 here is CASSRAGRADTQYF. CDR3 coding DNA: TGTGCCAGCAGCCGCGCCGGCAGGGCGGATACGCAGTATTTT.

This clonotype was counted only a few times. V and J are TRBV5-5 and TRBJ2-7; unclear D gene. Trimming removed 4 bases from V and 4 bases from J, with 9 bases in between. Germline V lookup: CDR1 SGHKS, CDR2 YYEKEE (reference sequence). This CDR3 spans 12 amino acids. The CDR3, as DNA: TGTGCCAGCAGCCCCCTATTGTACGAGCAGTACTTC. Translated: CASSPLLYEQYF.

V and J are TRBV16 and TRBJ1-1; D gene unclear. The CDR3 extends over 15 amino acids. Germline CDR1 and CDR2: KGHSY and FQNENV. Between the trimmed V and J ends, which lost 2 bases and 1 base, there was a span of 11 bases. The CDR3 spells CASSQGRVPNTEAFF. The CDR3, as DNA: TGTGCCAGCAGCCAAGGGCGGGTGCCGAACACTGAAGCTTTCTTT.